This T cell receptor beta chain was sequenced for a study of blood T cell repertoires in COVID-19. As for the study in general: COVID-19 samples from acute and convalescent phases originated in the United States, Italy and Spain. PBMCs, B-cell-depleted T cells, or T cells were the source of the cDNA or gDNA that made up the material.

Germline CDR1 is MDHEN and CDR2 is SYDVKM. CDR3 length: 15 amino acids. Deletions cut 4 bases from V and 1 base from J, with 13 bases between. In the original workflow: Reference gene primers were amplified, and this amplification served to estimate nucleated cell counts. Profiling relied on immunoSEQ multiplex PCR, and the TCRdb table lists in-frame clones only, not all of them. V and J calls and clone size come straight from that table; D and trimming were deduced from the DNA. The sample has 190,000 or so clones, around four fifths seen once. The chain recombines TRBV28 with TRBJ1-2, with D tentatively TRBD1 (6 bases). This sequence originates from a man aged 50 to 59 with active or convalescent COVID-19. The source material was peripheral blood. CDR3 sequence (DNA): TGTGCCAGCAGTTCTGGGACATCGAATAACTATGGCTACACCTTC. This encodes CASSSGTSNNYGYTF.